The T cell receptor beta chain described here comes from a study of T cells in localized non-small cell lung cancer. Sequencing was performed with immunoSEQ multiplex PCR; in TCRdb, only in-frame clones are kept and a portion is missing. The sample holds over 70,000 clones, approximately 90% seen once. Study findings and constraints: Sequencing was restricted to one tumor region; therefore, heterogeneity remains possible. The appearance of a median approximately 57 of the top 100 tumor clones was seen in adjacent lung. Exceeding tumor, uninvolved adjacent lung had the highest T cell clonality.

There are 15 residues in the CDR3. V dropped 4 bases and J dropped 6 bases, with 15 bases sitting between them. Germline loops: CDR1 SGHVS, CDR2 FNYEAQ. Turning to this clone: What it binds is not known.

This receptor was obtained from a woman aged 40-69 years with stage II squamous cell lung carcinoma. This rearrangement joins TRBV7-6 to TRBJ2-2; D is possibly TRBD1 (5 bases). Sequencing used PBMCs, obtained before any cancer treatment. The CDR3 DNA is TGTGCCAGCAGCTACGACCTGGGGCCACCCGGGGAGCTGTTTTTT. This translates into CASSYDLGPPGELFF.